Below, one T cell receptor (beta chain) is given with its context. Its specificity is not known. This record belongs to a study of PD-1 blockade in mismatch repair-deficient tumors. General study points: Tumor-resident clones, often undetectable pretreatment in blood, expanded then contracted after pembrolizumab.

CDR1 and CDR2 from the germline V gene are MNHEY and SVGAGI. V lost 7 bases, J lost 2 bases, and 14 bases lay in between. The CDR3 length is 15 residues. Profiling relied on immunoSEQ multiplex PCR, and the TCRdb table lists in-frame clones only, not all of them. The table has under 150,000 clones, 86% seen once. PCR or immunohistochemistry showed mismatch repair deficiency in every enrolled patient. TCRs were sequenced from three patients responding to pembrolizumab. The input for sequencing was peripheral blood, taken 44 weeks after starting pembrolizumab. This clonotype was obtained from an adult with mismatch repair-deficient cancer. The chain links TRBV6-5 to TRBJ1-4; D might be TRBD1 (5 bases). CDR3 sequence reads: CASTWGYGTNEKLFF. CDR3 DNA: TGTGCCAGCACCTGGGGGTACGGGACTAATGAAAAACTGTTTTTT.